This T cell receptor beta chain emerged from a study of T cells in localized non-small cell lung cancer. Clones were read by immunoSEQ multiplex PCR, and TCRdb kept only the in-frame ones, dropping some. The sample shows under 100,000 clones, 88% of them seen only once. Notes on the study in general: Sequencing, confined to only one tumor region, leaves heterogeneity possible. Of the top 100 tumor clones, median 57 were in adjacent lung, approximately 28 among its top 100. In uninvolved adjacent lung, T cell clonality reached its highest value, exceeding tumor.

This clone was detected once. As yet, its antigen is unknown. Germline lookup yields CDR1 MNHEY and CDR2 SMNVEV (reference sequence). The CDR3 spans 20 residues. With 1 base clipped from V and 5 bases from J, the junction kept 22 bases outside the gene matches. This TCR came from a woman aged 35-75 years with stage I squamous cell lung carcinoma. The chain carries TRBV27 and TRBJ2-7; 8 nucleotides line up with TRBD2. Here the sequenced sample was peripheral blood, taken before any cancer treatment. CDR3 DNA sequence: TGTGCCAGCAGTTTATTTTCTCTTTTGGGTAGCGGGACCCGATCTAACGAGCAGTACTTC. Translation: CASSLFSLLGSGTRSNEQYF.